This TCR beta chain originates from a study of PD-L1 blockade in urothelial cancer. General study findings and limits: Tumor-linked clones in blood grew more by 3 weeks in durable-benefit patients.

Time point of the sample: pretreatment peripheral blood. Concerning this clone: Its antigen is not known.

CDR1 and CDR2 (germline): GTSNPN, SVGIG (reference sequence). V shed 4 bases and J 12 bases; nucleotides not matched to a gene: 5. The CDR3 is made up of 12 amino acids. Sequencing was performed with immunoSEQ multiplex PCR; in TCRdb, only in-frame clones are kept and a portion is missing. The profile shows 55,000 to 80,000 clones, about 86% of them singletons. The genes are TRBV30 and TRBJ2-1; the match to TRBD1 covers 11 bases. This clonotype originated in a man in his 60s with urothelial cancer. The sequenced sample was PBMCs, obtained around atezolizumab (anti-PD-L1) treatment. The chain's CDR3 is CAWTGQGASQFF. CDR3 in DNA: TGTGCCTGGACTGGACAGGGGGCTTCGCAGTTCTTC.